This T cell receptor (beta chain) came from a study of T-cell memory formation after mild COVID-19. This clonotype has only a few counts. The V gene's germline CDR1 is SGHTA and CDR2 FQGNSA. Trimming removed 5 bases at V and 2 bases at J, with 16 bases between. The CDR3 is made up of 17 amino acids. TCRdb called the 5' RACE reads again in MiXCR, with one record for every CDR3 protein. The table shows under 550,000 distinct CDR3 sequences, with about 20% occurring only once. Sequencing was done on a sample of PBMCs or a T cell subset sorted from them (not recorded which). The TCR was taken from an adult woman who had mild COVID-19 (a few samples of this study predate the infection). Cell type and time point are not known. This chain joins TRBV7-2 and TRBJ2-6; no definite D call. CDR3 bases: TGTGCCAGCAGCCCCCGGTTGAGGTCCACTGGGGCCAACGTCCTGACTTTC. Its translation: CASSPRLRSTGANVLTF.